A single sample gave rise to the 20 T cell receptor beta chains below, sequenced in a study of T cell responses to AZD1222 COVID-19 vaccine (dated by TCRdb to 2020 to 2023). The method was the immunoSEQ multiplex PCR assay. This is the immuneACCESS table as TCRdb keeps it, with only in-frame sequences that have V and J called. A part of the clones is gone; compared with another copy, unresolved V genes explain less than half, and the rest is unexplained. The sample table lists some 120,000 clones, roughly 87% of them with a count of one. In total, the top ten clones hold around 7.5% of the sample. Interpreted using the paper, the time point label stands for: baseline before first vaccination. The source was peripheral blood, collected on day 0 of AZD1222 vaccination. These receptors were taken from an adult in good health.

The chain combines TRBV2 with TRBJ1-2, with D hard to call. V was clipped by 1 base and J by 4 bases, with 7 bases between them. Germline V lookup: CDR1 SNHLY, CDR2 FYNNEI. This CDR3 has 13 amino acids. The CDR3 protein is CASSEGLVYGYTF. CDR3 coding DNA: TGTGCCAGCAGTGAAGGTCTGGTCTATGGCTACACCTTC.

This chain links TRBV30 with TRBJ1-5, with D unresolved. Per the germline V gene, CDR1 is GTSNPN and CDR2 is SVGIG (reference sequence). CDR3 length: 17 amino acids. Trimming cost V 2 bases and J 2 bases, with 19 bases left between them. This chain's CDR3 is CAWSSRLTGVGNQPQHF. The CDR3, as DNA: TGTGCCTGGAGTTCTAGATTGACCGGGGTTGGCAATCAGCCCCAGCATTTT. Together with reference TRBV30 and TRBJ1-5, the CDR3 gives the full variable domain: SQTIHQWPATLVQPVGSPLSLECTVEGTSNPNLYWYRQAAGRGLQLLFYSVGIGQISSEVPQNLSASRPQDRQFILSSKKLLLSDSGFYLCAWSSRLTGVGNQPQHFGDGTRLSIL.

The chain has TRBV7-8 and TRBJ1-6; tentatively, D is TRBD1 (6 bases). V lost 5 bases and J lost 5, with 16 bases in between. From germline, CDR1 is SGHVS and CDR2 FQNEAQ. The CDR3 length is 16 residues. CDR3 in DNA: TGTGCCAGCAGCCCCTTTCGGGGGCAGGATAATTCACCCCTCCACTTT. Its protein product is CASSPFRGQDNSPLHF.

The chain carries TRBV18 and TRBJ2-7; D perhaps matches TRBD1 (5 bases). The CDR3 is 14 amino acids. Trimming removed 3 bases from V and 0 bases from J, with 9 bases in between. The germline gives CDR1 KGHSH, CDR2 LQKENI. The DNA for the CDR3 is TGTGCCAGCTCACCTGACAGAAACTCCTACGAGCAGTACTTC. Protein product: CASSPDRNSYEQYF.

The V call is TRBV3-1 (or the pseudogene TRBV3-2), the J call TRBJ2-7, with 8 bases matching TRBD2. CDR3 length equals 15 residues. Germline CDR1 is LGHDT and CDR2 is YNNKEL (reference sequence). Unmatched junction bases numbered 9, after V lost 4 bases and J lost 4 bases. The CDR3 DNA reads as TGTGCCAGCAGCCCTCCGGGGGGGGGTAAATACGAGCAGTACTTC. Its translation is CASSPPGGGKYEQYF.

This clone has a single count. This chain links TRBV6-2 or TRBV6-3 with TRBJ2-3, with unresolved D. The CDR3 sequence is 14 residues long. V lost 0 bases to trimming and J lost 5 bases, with 9 bases between them. Germline CDR1 is MNHEY and CDR2 is SVGEGT. CDR3: CASSYSIMRDTQYF. The CDR3 DNA follows: TGTGCCAGCAGTTACTCGATTATGAGAGATACGCAGTATTTT.

The chain combines TRBV6-1 with TRBJ2-7; D unclear. The germline V gene has CDR1 MNHNS and CDR2 SASEGT. CDR3 length: 16 amino acids. V was shortened by 3 bases and J by 2 bases, with 17 bases between the two germline ends. The CDR3 is CASSDGLGQATYEQYF. The CDR3 DNA reads as TGTGCCAGCAGTGATGGCCTTGGGCAGGCTACCTACGAGCAGTACTTC.

The V call is TRBV30, the J call TRBJ2-3, with a tentative D call TRBD1 (5 bases). V lost 4 bases to trimming and J lost 1 base, with 12 bases between them. This CDR3 is 14 amino acids long. CDR1 and CDR2 from the germline V gene are GTSNPN and SVGIG (reference sequence). In DNA form, the CDR3 reads TGTGCCTGGACATCTACAGGCCGCACAGATACGCAGTATTTT. Its translation is CAWTSTGRTDTQYF.

This CDR3 is CASSQERNSPLHF. CDR3 in DNA: TGTGCCAGTTCCCAAGAGCGGAATTCACCCCTCCACTTT. V and J are TRBV2 and TRBJ1-6; no reliable D call. The CDR3 runs 13 residues. Germline V lookup: CDR1 SNHLY, CDR2 FYNNEI. V was cut by 9 bases and J by 7 bases, with 13 bases left in between.

This chain connects TRBV10-3 to TRBJ2-7; maybe TRBD1 (6 bases). There are 14 residues in the CDR3. V was cut by 11 bases and J by 0 bases, with 17 bases left in between. Germline V lookup: CDR1 ENHRY, CDR2 SYGVKD. For the CDR3, the DNA is TGTGCCGCCCGTCCCGGGACACTCTCCTACGAGCAGTACTTC. This encodes CAARPGTLSYEQYF.

This clone appeared a single time. The chain uses TRBV11-2 and TRBJ2-5, with a tentative D call TRBD1 (5 bases). The CDR3 covers 14 residues. The V gene lost 5 bases and the J gene lost 1 base, with 11 bases spanning the gap. Germline assignment: CDR1 SGHAT and CDR2 FQNNGV. This chain's CDR3 is CASSIPRVQETQYF. The DNA for the CDR3 is TGTGCCAGCAGCATACCCAGGGTCCAAGAGACCCAGTACTTC.

The genes are TRBV5-1 and TRBJ1-4, with 11 bases fitting TRBD1. The length of the CDR3 is 15 residues. V gave up 4 bases and J gave up 5 bases; unmatched junction bases: 4. The germline CDR1 and CDR2 sequences are SGHRS and YFSETQ. The CDR3 DNA reads as TGCGCCAGCAGCGGGACAGGGGGTAGGAATGAAAAACTGTTTTTT. It translates to CASSGTGGRNEKLFF.

The chain recombines TRBV27 with TRBJ1-4; no firm D call. Trimming took 6 bases from V and 6 from J, leaving 14 bases between them. The germline gives CDR1 MNHEY, CDR2 SMNVEV (reference sequence). The CDR3 length is 14 residues. CDR3 nucleotides: TGTGCCAGCAGCAAGGGAGATCTTGATGAAAAACTGTTTTTT. This sequence encodes CASSKGDLDEKLFF.

The chain is built from TRBV5-1 and TRBJ1-6; TRBD1 matches at 10 bases. This CDR3 has 15 amino acids. In germline, CDR1 is SGHRS, CDR2 YFSETQ. V was clipped by 0 bases and J by 10 bases; unmatched bases: 4. The CDR3 DNA follows: TGCGCCAGCAGCTTGGCCGGGACAGGGGTGTCACCCCTCCACTTT. It specifies CASSLAGTGVSPLHF.

The V gene is TRBV9, the J gene TRBJ2-3; 11 nucleotides align to TRBD2. Per germline, CDR1 SGDLS and CDR2 YYNGEE. V gave up 2 bases and J gave up 2 bases; unmatched junction bases: 7. This CDR3 has 17 residues. The DNA for the CDR3 is TGTGCCAGCAGCGTGGGGGCTAGCGGGGGGCTCACAGATACGCAGTATTTT. Its protein is CASSVGASGGLTDTQYF. Combining the CDR3 with reference TRBV9 and TRBJ2-3 gives the whole variable domain DSGVTQTPKHLITATGQRVTLRCSPRSGDLSVYWYQQSLDQGLQFLIQYYNGEERAKGNILERFSAQQFPDLHSELNLSSLELGDSALYFCASSVGASGGLTDTQYFGPGTRLTVL.

The chain joins TRBV5-1 to TRBJ2-7; 11 bases agree with TRBD1. The CDR3 is 15 amino acids. Germline V lookup: CDR1 SGHRS, CDR2 YFSETQ. Unmatched junction bases numbered 3, after V lost 1 base and J lost 3 bases. The CDR3 DNA is TGCGCCAGCAGCTTGTGGGGGACAGGGGGCTACGAGCAGTACTTC. It encodes CASSLWGTGGYEQYF.

The chain joins TRBV2 to TRBJ1-1, with D possibly TRBD1 on 5 matching bases. Per the germline V gene, CDR1 is SNHLY and CDR2 is FYNNEI. The CDR3 consists of 14 residues. Between the trimmed V and J ends, which lost 6 bases and 5 bases, there was a span of 16 bases. CDR3 nucleotides: TGTGCCAGCAGGGATACAGGTCGTTGGACTGAAGCTTTCTTT. Residues: CASRDTGRWTEAFF.

The chain carries TRBV7-9 and TRBJ2-2; 10 bases are a match to TRBD2. The J segment lost 4 bases and the V segment lost 5 bases, leaving 7 bases of the junction unmatched. Germline loops: CDR1 SEHNR, CDR2 FQNEAQ (reference sequence). The CDR3 runs 16 residues. The CDR3 DNA reads as TGTGCCAGCAGCATCAGCGGGGGGGTAACCACCGGGGAGCTGTTTTTT. Translation: CASSISGGVTTGELFF.

The gene calls are TRBV5-1 and TRBJ2-1; 11 bases line up with TRBD1. The CDR3 is 15 residues long. V shed 6 bases and J 7 bases; nucleotides not matched to a gene: 9. In germline, CDR1 is SGHRS, CDR2 YFSETQ. CDR3 nucleotides: TGCGCCAGCAACAACCAGGGACAGGGGGGGAATGAGCAGTTCTTC. Translated: CASNNQGQGGNEQFF.

The V call is TRBV9, the J call TRBJ2-2; the match to TRBD2 covers 14 bases. Germline-derived CDR1 and CDR2 are SGDLS and YYNGEE. With V trimmed by 3 bases and J by 5 bases, 9 bases remained unmatched. The CDR3 totals 18 residues. For the CDR3, the DNA is TGTGCCAGCAGCGCCGAGGGGACTAGCGGGGGACAAACCGGGGAGCTGTTTTTT. Protein product: CASSAEGTSGGQTGELFF.